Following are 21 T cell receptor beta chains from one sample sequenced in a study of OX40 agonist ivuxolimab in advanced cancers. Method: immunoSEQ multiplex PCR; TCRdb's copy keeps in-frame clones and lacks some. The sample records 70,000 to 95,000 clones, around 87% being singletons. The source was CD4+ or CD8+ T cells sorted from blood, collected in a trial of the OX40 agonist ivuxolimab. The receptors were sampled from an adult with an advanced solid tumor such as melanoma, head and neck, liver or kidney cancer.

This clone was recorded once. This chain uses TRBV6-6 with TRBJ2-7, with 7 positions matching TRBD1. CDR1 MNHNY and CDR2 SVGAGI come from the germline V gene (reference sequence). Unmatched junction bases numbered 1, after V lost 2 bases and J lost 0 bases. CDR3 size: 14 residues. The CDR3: CASSYDRVSYEQYF. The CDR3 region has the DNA TGTGCCAGCAGTTACGACAGGGTCTCCTACGAGCAGTACTTC.

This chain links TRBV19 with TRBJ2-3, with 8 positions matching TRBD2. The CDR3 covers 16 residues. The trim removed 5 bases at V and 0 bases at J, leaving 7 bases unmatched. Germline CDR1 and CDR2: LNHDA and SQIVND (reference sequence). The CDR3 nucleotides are TGTGCCAGTAGTTCTCGCGGGGGGCCCAGCACAGATACGCAGTATTTT. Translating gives CASSSRGGPSTDTQYF.

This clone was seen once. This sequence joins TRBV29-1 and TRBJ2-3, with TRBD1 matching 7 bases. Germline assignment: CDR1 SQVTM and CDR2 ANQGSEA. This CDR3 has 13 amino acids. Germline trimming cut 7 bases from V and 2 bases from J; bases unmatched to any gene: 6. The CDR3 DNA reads TGCAGCGCCCCCGGGACAGCCACAGATACGCAGTATTTT. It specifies CSAPGTATDTQYF.

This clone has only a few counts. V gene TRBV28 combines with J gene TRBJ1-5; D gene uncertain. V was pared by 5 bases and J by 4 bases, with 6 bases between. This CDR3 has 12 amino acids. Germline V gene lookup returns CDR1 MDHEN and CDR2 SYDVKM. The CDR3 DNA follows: TGTGCCAGCAGTGTCGCGAATCAGCCCCAGCATTTT. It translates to CASSVANQPQHF.

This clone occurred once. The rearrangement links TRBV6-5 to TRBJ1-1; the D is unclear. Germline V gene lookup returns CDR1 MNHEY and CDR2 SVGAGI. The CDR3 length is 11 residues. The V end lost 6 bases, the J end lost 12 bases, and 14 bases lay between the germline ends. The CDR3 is CASSQKSVSFF. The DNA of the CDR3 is TGTGCCAGCAGCCAAAAGTCCGTGTCTTTCTTT.

The CDR3 loop reads CASRERLVSYNEQFF. The CDR3 DNA reads TGCGCCAGCAGAGAGAGACTAGTGAGCTACAATGAGCAGTTCTTC. This chain links TRBV4-1 with TRBJ2-1, with D maybe TRBD2 (6 bases). This CDR3 contains 15 residues. CDR1 is MGHRA, CDR2 YSYEKL, per germline. Trimming shortened V by 6 bases and J by 3 bases, and 15 bases separated the two germline ends.

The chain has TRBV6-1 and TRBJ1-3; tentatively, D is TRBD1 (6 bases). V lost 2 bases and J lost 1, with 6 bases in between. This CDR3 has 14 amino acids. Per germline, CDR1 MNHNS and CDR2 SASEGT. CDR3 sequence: CASSETGSGNTIYF. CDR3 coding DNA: TGTGCCAGCAGTGAAACAGGGTCTGGAAACACCATATATTTT.

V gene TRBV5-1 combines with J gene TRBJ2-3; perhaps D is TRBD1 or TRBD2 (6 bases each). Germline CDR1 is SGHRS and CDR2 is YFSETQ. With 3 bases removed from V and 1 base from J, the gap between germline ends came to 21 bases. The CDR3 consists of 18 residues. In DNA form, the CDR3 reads TGCGCCAGCAGCTCCTACTCGGGCGTCGGGGGCGGCACAGATACGCAGTATTTT. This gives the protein CASSSYSGVGGGTDTQYF.

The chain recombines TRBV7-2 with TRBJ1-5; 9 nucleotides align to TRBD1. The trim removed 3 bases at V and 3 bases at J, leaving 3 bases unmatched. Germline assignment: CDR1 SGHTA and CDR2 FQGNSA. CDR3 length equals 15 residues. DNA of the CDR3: TGTGCCAGCAGCTTTCGGGACAGGGACAATCAGCCCCAGCATTTT. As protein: CASSFRDRDNQPQHF.

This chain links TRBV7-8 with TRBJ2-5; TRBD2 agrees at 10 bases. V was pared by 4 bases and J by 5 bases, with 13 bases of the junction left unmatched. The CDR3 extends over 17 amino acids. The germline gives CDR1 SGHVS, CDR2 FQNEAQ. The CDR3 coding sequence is TGTGCCAGCAGCTCTAGTGGCTTAGCGGGAGGAGGGGAGACCCAGTACTTC. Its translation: CASSSSGLAGGGETQYF.

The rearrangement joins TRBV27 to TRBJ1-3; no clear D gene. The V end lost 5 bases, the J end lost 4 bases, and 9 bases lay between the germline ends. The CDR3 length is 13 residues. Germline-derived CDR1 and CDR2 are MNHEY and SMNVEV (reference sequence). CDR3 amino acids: CASSGRLGNTIYF. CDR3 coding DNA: TGTGCCAGCAGTGGGAGACTAGGAAACACCATATATTTT.

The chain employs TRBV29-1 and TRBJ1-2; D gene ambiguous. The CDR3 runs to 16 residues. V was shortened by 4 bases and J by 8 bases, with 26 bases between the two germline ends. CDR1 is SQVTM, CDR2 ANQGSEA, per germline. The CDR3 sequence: CSVGPVYKGFEGGYTF. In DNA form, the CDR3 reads TGCAGCGTTGGGCCCGTCTACAAGGGCTTCGAGGGAGGCTACACCTTC.

The CDR3 bases are TGTGCCAGCAGTGACTCGTGGGGGCGAGGAGGGGAAGGCGAGCAGTACTTC. It is translated as CASSDSWGRGGEGEQYF. The J gene is TRBJ2-7, the V gene TRBV6-4, with D perhaps given as TRBD1 or TRBD2 (6 bases each). The CDR3 has 17 amino acids. The germline V and J ends were trimmed by 0 bases and 6 bases, with 21 bases remaining between them. Germline CDR1 is MRHNA and CDR2 is SNTAGT.

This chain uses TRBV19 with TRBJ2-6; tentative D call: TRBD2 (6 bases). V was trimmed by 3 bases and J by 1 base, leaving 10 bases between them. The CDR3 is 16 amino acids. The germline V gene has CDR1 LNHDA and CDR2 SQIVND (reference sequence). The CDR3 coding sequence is TGTGCCAGTAGTATGGAGGGATCGTCTGGGGCCAACGTCCTGACTTTC. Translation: CASSMEGSSGANVLTF.

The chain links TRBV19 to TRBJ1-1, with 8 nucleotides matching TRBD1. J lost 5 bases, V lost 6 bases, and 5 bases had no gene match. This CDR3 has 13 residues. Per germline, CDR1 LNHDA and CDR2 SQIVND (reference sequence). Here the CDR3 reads CASRAQGGTEAFF. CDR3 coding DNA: TGTGCCAGTAGGGCACAGGGGGGGACTGAAGCTTTCTTT.

The CDR3 protein is CSVLGGPQETQYF. The CDR3 bases are TGCAGCGTTCTCGGGGGGCCTCAAGAGACCCAGTACTTC. The V gene is TRBV29-1, the J gene TRBJ2-5, with D perhaps matching TRBD2 (7 bases). The CDR3 runs to 13 residues. Germline assignment: CDR1 SQVTM and CDR2 ANQGSEA. V dropped 5 bases and J dropped 2 bases, with 12 bases sitting between them.

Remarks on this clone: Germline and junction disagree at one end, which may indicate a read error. Written as DNA, the CDR3 is TGTGCCAGCAGATTAGGGCGGGGCGGGCGATATTCACCCCTCCACTTT. It yields the protein CASRLGRGGRYSPLHF. The chain recombines TRBV11-2 with TRBJ1-6; tentatively, D is TRBD1 (5 bases). Germline CDR1 SGHAT, CDR2 FQNNGV. This CDR3 is built from 16 residues.

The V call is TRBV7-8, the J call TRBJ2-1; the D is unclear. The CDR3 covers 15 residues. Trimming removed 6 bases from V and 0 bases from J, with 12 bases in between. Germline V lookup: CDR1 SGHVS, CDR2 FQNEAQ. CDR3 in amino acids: CASRSTEISYNEQFF. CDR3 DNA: TGTGCCAGCAGAAGCACAGAGATCTCCTACAATGAGCAGTTCTTC.

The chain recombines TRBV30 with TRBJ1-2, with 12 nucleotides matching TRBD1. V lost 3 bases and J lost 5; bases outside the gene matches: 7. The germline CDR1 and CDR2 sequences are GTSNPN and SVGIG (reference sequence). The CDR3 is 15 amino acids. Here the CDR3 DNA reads TGTGCCTGGAGGGCCGGGACAGGGGGCTCTTATGGCTACACCTTC. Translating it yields CAWRAGTGGSYGYTF.

The CDR3 loop reads CASSGTGRGNQPQHF. The CDR3 DNA reads as TGTGCCAGCAGTGGGACAGGGAGGGGTAATCAGCCCCAGCATTTT. The chain has TRBV6-5 and TRBJ1-5; 9 bases align to TRBD1. J gave up 4 bases and V 5 bases, and 6 bases lay outside the gene matches. From germline, CDR1 is MNHEY and CDR2 SVGAGI. The length of the CDR3 is 15 residues.

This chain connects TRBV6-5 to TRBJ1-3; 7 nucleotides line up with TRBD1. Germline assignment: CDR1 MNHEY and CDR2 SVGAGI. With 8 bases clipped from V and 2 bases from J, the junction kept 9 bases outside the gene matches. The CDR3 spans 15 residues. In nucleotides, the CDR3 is TGTGCCAGCGCCGAAGTGACAGGGACTGGAAACACCATATATTTT. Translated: CASAEVTGTGNTIYF.